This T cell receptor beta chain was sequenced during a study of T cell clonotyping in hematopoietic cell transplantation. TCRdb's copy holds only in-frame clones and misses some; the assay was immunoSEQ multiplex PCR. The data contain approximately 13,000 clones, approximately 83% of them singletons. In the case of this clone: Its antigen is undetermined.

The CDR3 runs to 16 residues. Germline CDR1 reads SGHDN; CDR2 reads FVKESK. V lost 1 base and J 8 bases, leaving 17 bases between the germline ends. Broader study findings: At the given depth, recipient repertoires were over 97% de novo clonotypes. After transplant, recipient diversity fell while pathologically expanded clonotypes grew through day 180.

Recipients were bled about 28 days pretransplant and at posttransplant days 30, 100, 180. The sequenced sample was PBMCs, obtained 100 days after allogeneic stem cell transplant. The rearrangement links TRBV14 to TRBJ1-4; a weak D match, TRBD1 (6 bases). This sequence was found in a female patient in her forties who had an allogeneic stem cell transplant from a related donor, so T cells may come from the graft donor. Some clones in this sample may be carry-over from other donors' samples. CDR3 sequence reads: CASSQGYAGAGEKLFF. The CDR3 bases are TGTGCCAGCAGCCAAGGATATGCAGGGGCAGGGGAAAAACTGTTTTTT.